What follows describes a single T cell receptor beta chain. This entry belongs to a study of blood T cell repertoires in COVID-19. The overall study: COVID-19 samples collected from the United States, Italy and Spain covered acute and convalescent phases. PBMCs, B-cell-depleted T cells, or T cells provided the cDNA or gDNA that made up the material.

Per the germline V gene, CDR1 is SGHTA and CDR2 is FQGNSA. The CDR3 totals 15 residues. V lost 4 bases and J lost 5, with 17 bases in between. Original handling: Amplifying reference gene primers gave estimates of nucleated cell counts. TCRdb keeps only in-frame clones here, not all; method: immunoSEQ multiplex PCR. V and J calls and clone size are copied from that table; D and trimming were computed from the DNA. The repertoire consists of around 250,000 clones, with over 70% occurring once and the leading ten covering approximately 6%. Specimen: peripheral blood. The chain employs TRBV7-2 and TRBJ2-5; D perhaps matches TRBD2 (5 bases). This TCR was sampled from a man older than 75 with acute or convalescent COVID-19. The CDR3 nucleotides read TGTGCCAGCAGCTCCATTATGTGGGAGCGGGAGACCCAGTACTTC. This translates into CASSSIMWERETQYF.